The 14 T cell receptor beta chains below come from one sample, sequenced in a study of blood T cell repertoires in COVID-19. TCRdb's table, derived via immunoSEQ multiplex PCR, lists solely in-frame clones and lacks some. The sample holds a few hundred thousand clones, about nine tenths seen once. Sequenced sample: peripheral blood. The source of these receptors is a woman between 50 and 59 years old with COVID-19, enrolled during active disease.

The chain joins TRBV7-3 to TRBJ2-3, with TRBD1 identical over 7 bases. The CDR3 runs 15 residues. Germline loops: CDR1 SGHTA, CDR2 FQGTGA. J was trimmed by 4 bases and V by 5 bases; bases with no gene match: 9. CDR3 sequence reads: CASSTTGVGADTQYF. The CDR3, as DNA: TGTGCCAGCAGCACCACAGGGGTCGGGGCAGATACGCAGTATTTT.

V usage is TRBV11-2 and J usage is TRBJ1-3; 7 bases map to TRBD1. Germline CDR1 reads SGHAT; CDR2 reads FQNNGV. CDR3 length: 16 amino acids. V was pared by 5 bases and J by 0 bases, with 7 bases of the junction left unmatched. The CDR3 is CASSVYRTGSGNTIYF. CDR3 in DNA: TGTGCCAGCAGCGTTTACCGGACAGGCTCTGGAAACACCATATATTTT.

The J gene is TRBJ1-5, the V gene TRBV19; D uncertain. The CDR3 is made up of 15 amino acids. Germline CDR1 LNHDA, CDR2 SQIVND (reference sequence). Trimming took off 6 bases at V and 1 base at J, with 13 bases between the two ends. The CDR3 reads CASRTPGGSNQPQHF. In DNA, the CDR3 is TGTGCCAGTAGGACCCCGGGAGGGAGCAATCAGCCCCAGCATTTT.

The J gene is TRBJ2-3, the V gene TRBV6-6; TRBD2 might be the D (6 bases). CDR1 and CDR2 (germline): MNHNY, SVGAGI (reference sequence). V lost 5 bases and J 4 bases, leaving 19 bases between the germline ends. CDR3 length: 16 amino acids. The CDR3 region is CASSNGLTGDSDTQYF. The CDR3 DNA reads TGTGCCAGCAGTAACGGACTAACTGGAGATTCAGATACGCAGTATTTT.

CDR3 in amino acids: CASSSGSGGSRKLFF. The CDR3 nucleotides read TGCGCCAGCAGCTCCGGATCAGGGGGCAGTAGGAAACTGTTTTTT. This chain links TRBV5-1 with TRBJ1-4; 8 bases match TRBD1. CDR1 and CDR2 (germline): SGHRS, YFSETQ. This CDR3 has 15 amino acids. V trimming: 3 bases; J trimming: 11 bases; junction bases outside the gene matches: 12.

J is TRBJ1-3 and V is TRBV18, with 7 positions matching TRBD1. The germline V gene encodes CDR1 KGHSH and CDR2 LQKENI. Unmatched junction bases numbered 8, after V lost 1 base and J lost 5 bases. The CDR3 runs 16 residues. As DNA, the CDR3 is TGTGCCAGCTCACCACATCCAGGGACAGATAGAAACACCATATATTTT. Its translation is CASSPHPGTDRNTIYF.

There are a few counts of this clone. The CDR3 spells CASSKAPTGSYTEAFF. The DNA for the CDR3 is TGTGCCAGCAGCAAAGCGCCGACAGGGAGTTACACTGAAGCTTTCTTT. The J gene is TRBJ1-1, the V gene TRBV21-1; the table's D call TRBD1 went unverified against the DNA. TRBV21-1 is a pseudogene. This CDR3 is built from 16 residues.

This clone was detected only once. This sequence joins TRBV18 and TRBJ1-3; 9 bases align to TRBD1. Germline trimming cut 2 bases from V and 8 bases from J; bases unmatched to any gene: 10. Germline CDR1 and CDR2: KGHSH and LQKENI. The CDR3 loop spans 16 amino acids. CDR3 protein: CASSPNNADRGHTIYF. CDR3 DNA sequence: TGTGCCAGCTCACCAAACAATGCGGACAGGGGACACACCATATATTTT.

V and J are TRBV18 and TRBJ2-3; 13 bases fit TRBD2. Trimming at V came to 5 bases and at J to 6 bases, leaving 5 bases not matched to a gene. This CDR3 spans 15 amino acids. CDR1 is KGHSH and CDR2 is LQKENI in the germline V gene. CDR3 region: CASSSGLAGVDTQYF. CDR3 DNA: TGTGCCAGCTCATCTGGACTAGCGGGAGTTGATACGCAGTATTTT.

The V gene is TRBV9, the J gene TRBJ2-7; the match to TRBD2 covers 8 bases. The CDR3 totals 16 residues. Germline-derived CDR1 and CDR2 are SGDLS and YYNGEE. V lost 2 bases to trimming and J lost 2 bases; unmatched junction nucleotides: 9. Written as DNA, the CDR3 is TGTGCCAGCAGCGTCACGATGGGAGCGGGGGCCTACGAGCAGTACTTC. This gives the protein CASSVTMGAGAYEQYF.

The chain links TRBV19 to TRBJ1-1; D gene uncertain. Deletions cut 4 bases from V and 6 bases from J, with 18 bases between. The CDR3 consists of 15 residues. The germline V gene encodes CDR1 LNHDA and CDR2 SQIVND (reference sequence). Here the CDR3 reads CASSTTWEGRAEAFF. In DNA form, the CDR3 reads TGTGCCAGTAGTACCACGTGGGAGGGTCGAGCTGAAGCTTTCTTT.

The rearrangement links TRBV25-1 to TRBJ1-6; unclear D gene. Germline V gene data show CDR1 as MGHDK and CDR2 as SYGVNS. V gave up 1 base and J gave up 14 bases, with 9 bases separating them. CDR3 length equals 12 residues. The CDR3 here is CASSEFQRALHF. The CDR3 DNA sequence: TGTGCCAGCAGTGAATTCCAGAGGGCCCTCCACTTT.

This sequence joins TRBV9 and TRBJ2-7; D may be TRBD2 (6 bases). The CDR3 has 16 residues. Germline lookup yields CDR1 SGDLS and CDR2 YYNGEE. V was clipped by 4 bases and J by 1 base, with 18 bases between them. The CDR3 loop reads CASSPNFWEESYEQYF. The CDR3 nucleotides are TGTGCCAGCAGCCCAAACTTTTGGGAGGAGTCCTACGAGCAGTACTTC.

This rearrangement joins TRBV6-5 to TRBJ1-3, with D unclear. This CDR3 has 16 residues. CDR1 is MNHEY and CDR2 is SVGAGI in the germline V gene. The ends were cut back, 2 bases at V and 1 base at J, with 12 bases in the middle. The CDR3 region has the DNA TGTGCCAGCAGTTACGACTTCTTTTTTTCTGGAAACACCATATATTTT. It encodes CASSYDFFFSGNTIYF.